This T cell receptor (beta chain) was captured in a study of T cell repertoires in cytomegalovirus infection. Study background: From public TCR beta signatures came an indication of both CMV infection and matching HLA type. Findings of the study overall: CMV-specific HLA-C-restricted TCR beta clonotypes dominated the ex vivo response. Accumulated public TCR beta family frequency recognized individuals carrying CMV together with the relevant HLA.

Regarding this clonotype: What it recognizes is unknown. A clone one base away is much larger, so this may be a read error.

TCRdb re-analysed the reads in MiXCR, keeping a single row per CDR3 protein. In the table there are fewer than 550,000 distinct CDR3 sequences, more than 25% of which are singletons. Trimming at V came to 5 bases and at J to 4 bases, leaving 4 bases not matched to a gene. CDR1 is SGHVS, CDR2 FQNEAQ, per germline. CDR3 size: 13 residues. The sequence derives from a human donor in good health (CMV status not recorded). Some clones in this sample may be carry-over from other donors' samples. The chain joins TRBV7-8 to TRBJ1-1; the match to TRBD1 covers 7 bases. Sequenced: PBMCs. This CDR3 reads CASSAQGTTEAFF. CDR3 nucleotides: TGTGCCAGCAGCGCACAGGGGACCACTGAAGCTTTCTTT.